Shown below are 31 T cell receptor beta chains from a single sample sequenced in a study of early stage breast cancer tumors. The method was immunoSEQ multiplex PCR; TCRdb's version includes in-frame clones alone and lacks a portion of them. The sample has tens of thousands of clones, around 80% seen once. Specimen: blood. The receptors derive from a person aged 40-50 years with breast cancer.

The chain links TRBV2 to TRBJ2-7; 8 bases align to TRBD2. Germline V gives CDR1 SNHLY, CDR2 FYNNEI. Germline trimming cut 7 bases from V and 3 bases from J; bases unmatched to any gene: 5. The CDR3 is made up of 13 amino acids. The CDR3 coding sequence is TGTGCCAGCACCATAGCGGGAAACTACGAGCAGTACTTC. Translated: CASTIAGNYEQYF.

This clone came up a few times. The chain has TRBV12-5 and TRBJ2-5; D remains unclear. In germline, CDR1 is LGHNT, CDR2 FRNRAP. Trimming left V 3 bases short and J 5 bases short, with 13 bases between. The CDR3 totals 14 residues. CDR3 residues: CASGFGTAGETQYF. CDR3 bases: TGTGCTAGTGGTTTCGGCACAGCTGGGGAGACCCAGTACTTC.

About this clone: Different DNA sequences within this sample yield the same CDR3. Here the CDR3 DNA reads TGTGCCAGCTCACCGGGCAGTAACTATGGCTACACCTTC. It codes for CASSPGSNYGYTF. V gene TRBV18 combines with J gene TRBJ1-2; D is unresolved. CDR1 KGHSH and CDR2 LQKENI come from the germline V gene. Trimming shortened V by 3 bases and J by 1 base, and 6 bases separated the two germline ends. CDR3 length equals 13 residues.

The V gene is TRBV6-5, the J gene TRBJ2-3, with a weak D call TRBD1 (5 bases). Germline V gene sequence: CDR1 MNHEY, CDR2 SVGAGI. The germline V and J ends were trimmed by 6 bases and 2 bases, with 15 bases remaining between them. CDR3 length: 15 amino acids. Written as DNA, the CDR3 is TGTGCCAGCAGCCCAGTAGACAGATCCACAGATACGCAGTATTTT. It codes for CASSPVDRSTDTQYF.

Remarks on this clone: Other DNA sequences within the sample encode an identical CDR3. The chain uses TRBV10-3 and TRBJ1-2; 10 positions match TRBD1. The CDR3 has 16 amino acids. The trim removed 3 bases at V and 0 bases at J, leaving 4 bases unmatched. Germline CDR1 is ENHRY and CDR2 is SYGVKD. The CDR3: CAISESGTGANYGYTF. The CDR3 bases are TGTGCCATCAGTGAATCAGGGACAGGGGCTAACTATGGCTACACCTTC.

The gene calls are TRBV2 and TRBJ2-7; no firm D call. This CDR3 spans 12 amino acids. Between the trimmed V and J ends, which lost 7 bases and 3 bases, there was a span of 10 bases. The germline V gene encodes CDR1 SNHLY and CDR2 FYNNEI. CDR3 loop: CASTFYSYEQYF. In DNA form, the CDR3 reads TGTGCCAGCACTTTCTATAGCTACGAGCAGTACTTC.

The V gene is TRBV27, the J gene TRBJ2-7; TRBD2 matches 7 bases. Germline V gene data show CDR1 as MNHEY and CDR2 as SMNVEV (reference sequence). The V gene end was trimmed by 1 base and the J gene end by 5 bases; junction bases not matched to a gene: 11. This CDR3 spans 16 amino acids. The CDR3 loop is CASSLYRAGSLHEQYF. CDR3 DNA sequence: TGTGCCAGCAGTTTATATAGAGCGGGGTCCCTCCACGAGCAGTACTTC.

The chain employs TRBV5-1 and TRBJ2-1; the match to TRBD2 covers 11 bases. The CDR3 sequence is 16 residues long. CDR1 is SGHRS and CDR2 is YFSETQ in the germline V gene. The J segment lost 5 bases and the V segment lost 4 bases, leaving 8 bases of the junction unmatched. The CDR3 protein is CASSPPTSGIDNEQFF. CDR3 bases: TGCGCCAGCAGCCCCCCGACTAGCGGGATTGACAATGAGCAGTTCTTC.

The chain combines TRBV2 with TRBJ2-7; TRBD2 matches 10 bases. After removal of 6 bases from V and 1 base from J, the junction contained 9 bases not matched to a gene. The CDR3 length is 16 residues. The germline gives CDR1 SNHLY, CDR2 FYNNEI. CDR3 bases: TGTGCCAGCAGAGCCCCCCTAGCGGGAGCTTCCTACGAGCAGTACTTC. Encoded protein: CASRAPLAGASYEQYF.

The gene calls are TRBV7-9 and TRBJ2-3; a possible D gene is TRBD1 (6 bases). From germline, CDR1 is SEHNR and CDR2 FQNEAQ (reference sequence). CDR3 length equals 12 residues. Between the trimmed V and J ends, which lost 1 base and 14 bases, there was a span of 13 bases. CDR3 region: CASSLVGGLVYF. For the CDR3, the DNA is TGTGCCAGCAGCTTAGTTGGGGGCCTAGTGTATTTT.

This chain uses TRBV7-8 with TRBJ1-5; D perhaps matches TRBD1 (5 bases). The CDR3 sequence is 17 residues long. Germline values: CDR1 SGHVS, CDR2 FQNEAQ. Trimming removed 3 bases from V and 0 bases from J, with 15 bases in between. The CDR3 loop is CASSFFVQDYSNQPQHF. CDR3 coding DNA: TGTGCCAGCAGCTTCTTTGTACAGGACTATAGCAATCAGCCCCAGCATTTT. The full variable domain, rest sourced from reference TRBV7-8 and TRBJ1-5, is GAGVSQSPRYKVAKRGQDVALRCDPISGHVSLFWYQQALGQGPEFLTYFQNEAQLDKSGLPSDRFFAERPEGSVSTLKIQRTQQEDSAVYLCASSFFVQDYSNQPQHFGDGTRLSIL.

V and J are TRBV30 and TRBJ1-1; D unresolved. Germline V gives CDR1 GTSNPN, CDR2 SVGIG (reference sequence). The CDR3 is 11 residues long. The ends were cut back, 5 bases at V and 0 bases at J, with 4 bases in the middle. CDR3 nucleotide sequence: TGTGCCTGGGACATGAACACTGAAGCTTTCTTT. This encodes CAWDMNTEAFF.

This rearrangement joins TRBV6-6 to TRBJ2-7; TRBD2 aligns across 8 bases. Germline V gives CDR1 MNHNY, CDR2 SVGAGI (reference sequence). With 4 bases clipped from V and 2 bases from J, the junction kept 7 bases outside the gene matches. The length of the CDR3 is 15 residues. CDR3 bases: TGTGCCAGCAGTTTCCTAGGGACTAGTACCTACGAGCAGTACTTC. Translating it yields CASSFLGTSTYEQYF.

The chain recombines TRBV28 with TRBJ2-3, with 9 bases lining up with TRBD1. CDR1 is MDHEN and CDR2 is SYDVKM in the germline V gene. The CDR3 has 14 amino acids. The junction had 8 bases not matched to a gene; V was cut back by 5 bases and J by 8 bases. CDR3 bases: TGTGCCAGCAGTCAGACCCGGGACAGGGCTACGCAGTATTTT. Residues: CASSQTRDRATQYF.

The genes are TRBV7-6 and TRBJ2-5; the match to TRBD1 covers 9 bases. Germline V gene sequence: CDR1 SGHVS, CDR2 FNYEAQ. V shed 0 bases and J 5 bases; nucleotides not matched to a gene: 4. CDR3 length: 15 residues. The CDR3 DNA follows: TGTGCCAGCAGCTTAGCCAGGACAGGGGTGGAGACCCAGTACTTC. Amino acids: CASSLARTGVETQYF.

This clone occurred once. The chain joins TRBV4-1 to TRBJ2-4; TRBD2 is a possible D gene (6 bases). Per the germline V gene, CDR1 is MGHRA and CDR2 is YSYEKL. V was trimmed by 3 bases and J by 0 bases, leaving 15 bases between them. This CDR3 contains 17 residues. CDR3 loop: CASSHGTSWLAKNIQYF. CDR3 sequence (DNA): TGCGCCAGCAGCCATGGAACTAGCTGGCTAGCCAAAAACATTCAGTACTTC.

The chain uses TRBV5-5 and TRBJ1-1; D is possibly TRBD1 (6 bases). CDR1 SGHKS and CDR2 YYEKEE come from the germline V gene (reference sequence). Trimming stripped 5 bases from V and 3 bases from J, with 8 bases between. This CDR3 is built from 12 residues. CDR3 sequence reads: CASSRQDTEAFF. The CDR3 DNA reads TGTGCCAGCAGTCGACAGGACACTGAAGCTTTCTTT.

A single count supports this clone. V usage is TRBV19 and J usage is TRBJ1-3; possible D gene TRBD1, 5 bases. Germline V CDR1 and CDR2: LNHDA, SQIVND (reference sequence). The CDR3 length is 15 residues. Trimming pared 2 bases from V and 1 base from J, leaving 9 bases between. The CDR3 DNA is TGTGCCAGTAGTATACAGGGACGGTCTGGAAACACCATATATTTT. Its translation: CASSIQGRSGNTIYF. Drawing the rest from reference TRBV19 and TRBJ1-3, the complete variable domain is DGGITQSPKYLFRKEGQNVTLSCEQNLNHDAMYWYRQDPGQGLRLIYYSQIVNDFQKGDIAEGYSVSREKKESFPLTVTSAQKNPTAFYLCASSIQGRSGNTIYFGEGSWLTVV.

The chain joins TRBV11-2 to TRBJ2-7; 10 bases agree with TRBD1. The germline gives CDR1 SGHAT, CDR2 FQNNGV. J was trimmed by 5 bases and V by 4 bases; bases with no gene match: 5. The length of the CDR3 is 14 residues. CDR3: CASSSGQGNNEQYF. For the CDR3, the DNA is TGTGCCAGCAGCTCGGGACAGGGGAACAACGAGCAGTACTTC.

The CDR3 sequence is CASGVPNTGELFF. The CDR3 DNA sequence: TGCGCCAGCGGGGTTCCGAACACCGGGGAGCTGTTTTTT. The V and J genes are TRBV5-1 and TRBJ2-2; D is unresolved. Germline V gene lookup returns CDR1 SGHRS and CDR2 YFSETQ. This CDR3 comprises 13 residues. V dropped 7 bases and J dropped 0 bases, with 7 bases sitting between them.

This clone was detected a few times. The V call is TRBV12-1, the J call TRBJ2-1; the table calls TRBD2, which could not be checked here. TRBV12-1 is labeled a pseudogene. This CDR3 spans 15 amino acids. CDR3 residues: CAINPGTRYEDEQFF. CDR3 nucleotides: TGTGCCATCAATCCCGGGACTAGGTATGAGGATGAGCAGTTCTTC.

The CDR3 loop reads CASGGTADYGYTF. The CDR3 DNA reads TGTGCTAGTGGCGGGACAGCAGACTATGGCTACACCTTC. V gene TRBV12-5 combines with J gene TRBJ1-2; 7 nucleotides line up with TRBD1. This CDR3 contains 13 residues. With V trimmed by 6 bases and J by 3 bases, 4 bases remained unmatched. Germline CDR1 and CDR2: LGHNT and FRNRAP.

CDR3 coding DNA: TGTGCCAGCAGCCACCTAGCGGGAGAAGGTGATGAGCAGTTCTTC. This translates into CASSHLAGEGDEQFF. The J gene is TRBJ2-1, the V gene TRBV4-2; 10 positions match TRBD2. Looked up from germline, CDR1 is LGHNA and CDR2 is YNFKEQ. This CDR3 is 15 amino acids long. V was pared by 3 bases and J by 8 bases, with 7 bases of the junction left unmatched.

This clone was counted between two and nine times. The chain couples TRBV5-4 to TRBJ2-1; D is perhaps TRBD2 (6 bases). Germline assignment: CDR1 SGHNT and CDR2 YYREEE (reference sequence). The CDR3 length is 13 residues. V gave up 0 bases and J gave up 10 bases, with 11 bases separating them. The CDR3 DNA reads TGTGCCAGCAGCTTGGGACGGGAGTGGGAGCAGTTCTTC. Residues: CASSLGREWEQFF.

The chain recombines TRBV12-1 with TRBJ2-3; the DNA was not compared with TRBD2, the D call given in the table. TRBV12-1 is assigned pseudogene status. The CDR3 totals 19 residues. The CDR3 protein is CASSSSPGLAGVRTDTQYF. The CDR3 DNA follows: TGTGCCAGCAGCTCTTCTCCTGGACTAGCGGGAGTGAGGACAGATACGCAGTATTTT.

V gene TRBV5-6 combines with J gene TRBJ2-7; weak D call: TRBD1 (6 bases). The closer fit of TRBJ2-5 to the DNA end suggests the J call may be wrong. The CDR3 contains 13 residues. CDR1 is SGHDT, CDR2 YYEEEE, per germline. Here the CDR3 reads CASSLGGRETQYF. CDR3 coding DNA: TGTGCCAGCAGCTTGGGGGGGCGGGAGACCCAGTACTTC.

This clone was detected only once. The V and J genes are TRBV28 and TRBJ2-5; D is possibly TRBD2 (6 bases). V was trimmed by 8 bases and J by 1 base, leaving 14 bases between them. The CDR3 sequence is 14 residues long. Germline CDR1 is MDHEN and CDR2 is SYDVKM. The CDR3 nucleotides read TGTGCCAGCGGCCTCGGGGGTACCCAAGAGACCCAGTACTTC. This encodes CASGLGGTQETQYF.

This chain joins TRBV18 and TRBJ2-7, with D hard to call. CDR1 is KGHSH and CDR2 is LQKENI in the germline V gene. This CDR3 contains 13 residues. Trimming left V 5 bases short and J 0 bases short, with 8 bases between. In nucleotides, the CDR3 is TGTGCCAGCTCAGTGGGCAGCTCCTACGAGCAGTACTTC. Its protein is CASSVGSSYEQYF.

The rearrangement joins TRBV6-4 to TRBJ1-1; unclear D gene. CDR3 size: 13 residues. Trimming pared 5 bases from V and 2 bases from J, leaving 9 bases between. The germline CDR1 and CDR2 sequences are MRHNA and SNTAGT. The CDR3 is CASSLEENTEAFF. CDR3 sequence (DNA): TGTGCCAGCAGTTTAGAGGAAAACACTGAAGCTTTCTTT.

CDR3 in amino acids: CASSPWAAEQYF. CDR3 DNA sequence: TGTGCCAGCAGCCCCTGGGCCGCCGAGCAGTACTTC. The chain combines TRBV28 with TRBJ2-7; D unclear. The ends were cut back, 6 bases at V and 6 bases at J, with 12 bases in the middle. The CDR3 length is 12 residues. The germline CDR1 and CDR2 sequences are MDHEN and SYDVKM.

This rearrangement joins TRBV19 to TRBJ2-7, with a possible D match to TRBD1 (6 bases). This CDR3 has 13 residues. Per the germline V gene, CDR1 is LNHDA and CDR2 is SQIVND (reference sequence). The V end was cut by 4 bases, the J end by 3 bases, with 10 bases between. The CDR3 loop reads CASSTLQGYEQYF. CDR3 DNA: TGTGCCAGTAGTACGTTACAGGGCTACGAGCAGTACTTC.